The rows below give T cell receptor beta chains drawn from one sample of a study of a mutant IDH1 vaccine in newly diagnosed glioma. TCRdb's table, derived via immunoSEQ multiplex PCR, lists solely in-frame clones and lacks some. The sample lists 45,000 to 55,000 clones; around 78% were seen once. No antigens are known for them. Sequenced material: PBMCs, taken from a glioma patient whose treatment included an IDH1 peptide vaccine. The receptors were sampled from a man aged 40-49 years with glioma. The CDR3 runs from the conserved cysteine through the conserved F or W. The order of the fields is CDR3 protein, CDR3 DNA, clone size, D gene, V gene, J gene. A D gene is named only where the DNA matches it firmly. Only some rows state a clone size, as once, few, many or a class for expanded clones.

CASRPGAGRQSGYTF	TGTGCCAGCAGGCCAGGGGCAGGGCGGCAGAGTGGCTACACCTTC	-	-	TRBV28	TRBJ1-2
CASSSGLAGVTQYF	TGTGCCAGCAGCTCGGGACTAGCGGGAGTAACGCAGTATTTT	-	TRBD2	TRBV7-6	TRBJ2-3
CASSYGTGAFDEQFF	TGTGCCAGCAGTTACGGAACAGGGGCTTTTGATGAGCAGTTCTTC	-	TRBD1	TRBV6-5	TRBJ2-1
CASSTLQRTSGSYEQYF	TGTGCCAGCTCGACCCTCCAGAGAACTAGCGGGAGCTACGAGCAGTACTTC	once	TRBD2	TRBV6-4	TRBJ2-7
CATSTQGYTGELFF	TGTGCCACCAGCACCCAGGGGTACACCGGGGAGCTGTTTTTT	medium-sized	-	TRBV15	TRBJ2-2
CASSLRQGTNYGYTF	TGTGCCAGCAGTTTACGCCAGGGAACTAACTATGGCTACACCTTC	-	-	TRBV27	TRBJ1-2
CAWYTNTEAFF	TGTGCCTGGTACACGAACACTGAAGCTTTCTTT	-	-	TRBV30	TRBJ1-1
CASSEGQERQPQHF	TGTGCCAGCAGTGAAGGACAGGAGAGGCAGCCCCAGCATTTT	few	-	TRBV6-1	TRBJ1-5
CASSPQGAPGNTIYF	TGTGCCAGCAGCCCGCAGGGGGCCCCTGGAAACACCATATATTTT	once	TRBD1	TRBV6-1	TRBJ1-3
CASSLNRVSAFF	TGTGCCAGCAGCTTAAACAGGGTTTCGGCTTTCTTT	few	-	TRBV7-9	TRBJ1-1
CASSEGLQETQYF	TGCGCCAGCAGTGAGGGACTACAAGAGACCCAGTACTTC	-	-	TRBV10-1	TRBJ2-5
CASGWIGRETEAFF	TGTGCTAGTGGTTGGATAGGGCGGGAAACTGAAGCTTTCTTT	-	-	TRBV12-5	TRBJ1-1
CASSLTYPREPKNIQYF	TGTGCCAGCAGTCTAACCTACCCGAGAGAGCCCAAAAACATTCAGTACTTC	-	-	TRBV2	TRBJ2-4
CASSLAGGQETQYF	TGCGCCAGCAGCTTGGCGGGGGGCCAAGAGACCCAGTACTTC	few	TRBD2	TRBV5-1	TRBJ2-5
CATSNPASGRFRNEQFF	TGTGCCACCAGCAACCCGGCTAGCGGGAGGTTCAGGAATGAGCAGTTCTTC	-	TRBD2	TRBV15	TRBJ2-1
CASSQVGRPEGYTF	TGTGCCAGCAGCCAAGTGGGCAGGCCGGAAGGCTACACCTTC	-	-	TRBV4-2	TRBJ1-2
CASTRYRNTIYF	TGTGCCAGTACCAGATACAGAAACACCATATATTTT	few	-	TRBV19	TRBJ1-3
CASSPTVSGNTIYF	TGTGCCAGCAGCCCGACAGTTTCTGGAAACACCATATATTTT	-	-	TRBV5-5	TRBJ1-3
CASTSVWTRTPTNTGELFF	TGTGCCAGTACCTCGGTTTGGACCCGGACACCGACGAACACCGGGGAGCTGTTTTTT	few	-	TRBV19	TRBJ2-2
CASLEGGMSSYNEQFF	TGCGCCAGCTTAGAGGGGGGCATGAGCTCCTACAATGAGCAGTTCTTC	-	-	TRBV5-1	TRBJ2-1
CASSLTPARSEQYF	TGTGCCAGCAGCTTGACTCCAGCCCGATCCGAGCAGTACTTC	-	-	TRBV7-6	TRBJ2-7
CASKGVTGELFF	TGTGCCAGTAAGGGGGTCACCGGGGAGCTGTTTTTT	-	-	TRBV19	TRBJ2-2
CASSIGGNSNQPQHF	TGTGCCAGCAGCATCGGGGGAAATAGCAATCAGCCCCAGCATTTT	-	-	TRBV7-2	TRBJ1-5
CASSTKREISTGELFF	TGTGCCAGCAGCACCAAGCGGGAGATAAGCACCGGGGAGCTGTTTTTT	-	TRBD2	TRBV9	TRBJ2-2
CASSREGGVEGETQYF	TGTGCCAGCAGTCGAGAAGGGGGGGTGGAGGGCGAGACCCAGTACTTC	-	-	TRBV25-1	TRBJ2-5
CASSPGLAGETQYF	TGTGCCAGCAGCCCTGGACTAGCGGGAGAGACCCAGTACTTC	few	TRBD2	TRBV9	TRBJ2-5
CASSVSFRGKGNTEAFF	TGCGCCAGCAGCGTTTCGTTCCGAGGTAAGGGGAACACTGAAGCTTTCTTT	-	-	TRBV10-2	TRBJ1-1
CASSLSPRDGGETQYF	TGTGCCAGCAGTTTATCCCCGCGGGACGGGGGAGAGACCCAGTACTTC	-	-	TRBV27	TRBJ2-5
CASNPGEGSGNTIYF	TGTGCCAGCAATCCTGGGGAGGGTTCTGGAAACACCATATATTTT	-	-	TRBV2	TRBJ1-3
CASSLVRTEAFF	TGTGCCAGCAGCTTGGTGAGGACAGAAGCTTTCTTT	-	-	TRBV5-6	TRBJ1-1
CASSPAGTADLRRGYTF	TGTGCCAGCTCACCAGCCGGGACCGCAGATCTTAGACGGGGCTACACCTTC	-	-	TRBV18	TRBJ1-2
CASSPGRNYYEQYF	TGTGCCAGCTCACCAGGGAGAAACTACTACGAGCAGTACTTC	-	-	TRBV18	TRBJ2-7
CASSFMTGGTDTQYF	TGTGCCAGCAGCTTCATGACAGGGGGTACAGATACGCAGTATTTT	-	TRBD1	TRBV5-6	TRBJ2-3
CASSRMGPTINSGANVLTF	TGTGCCAGCAGCCGTATGGGACCTACTATAAACTCTGGGGCCAACGTCCTGACTTTC	-	-	TRBV2	TRBJ2-6
CASSYRLPSSGNTIYF	TGTGCCAGCAGTTACCGTCTGCCGAGCTCTGGAAACACCATATATTTT	-	-	TRBV6-5	TRBJ1-3
CASSSRGSGAKNIQYF	TGTGCCAGCAGTTCCCGGGGGAGCGGCGCCAAAAACATTCAGTACTTC	-	-	TRBV6-5	TRBJ2-4
CASRSLLSYNEQFF	TGTGCCAGCAGGTCCCTTCTTTCCTACAATGAGCAGTTCTTC	once	-	TRBV27	TRBJ2-1
CASSSTAGVNTEAFF	TGTGCCAGCAGCTCCACCGCGGGGGTGAACACTGAAGCTTTCTTT	-	-	TRBV11-1	TRBJ1-1
CASSPTGTGYGYTF	TGTGCCAGCAGTCCCACCGGGACAGGGTATGGCTACACCTTC	-	TRBD1	TRBV6-5	TRBJ1-2
CASSYSQTSGTDTQYF	TGCGCCAGCAGTTACTCCCAGACTAGCGGCACAGATACGCAGTATTTT	-	TRBD2	TRBV5-1	TRBJ2-3
CASSYGTSSYNEQFF	TGTGCCAGCAGTTACGGGACTTCCTCCTACAATGAGCAGTTCTTC	once	-	TRBV28	TRBJ2-1